This T cell receptor beta chain is from a study of CD8+ T cells in alopecia areata. This clone occurred many times. The sequencing template was cDNA reverse transcribed from extracted RNA. The method was immunoSEQ multiplex PCR; TCRdb's version includes in-frame clones alone and lacks a portion of them. The table lists about 74,000 clones, 25% to 35% of them singletons, with approximately 15% in the top ten. Treatment indicated: oral pan-JAK inhibitor, 5-10 mg twice daily. The trim removed 5 bases at V and 4 bases at J, leaving 9 bases unmatched. The CDR3 length is 16 residues. Germline values: CDR1 SGHVS, CDR2 FNYEAQ.

This material consisted of CD8+ T cells sorted from blood, taken at week 4, from a patient treated with tofacitinib. The TCR was taken from a human donor with alopecia areata. The chain is built from TRBV7-6 and TRBJ2-1, with TRBD2 matching over 9 bases. The CDR3 region is CASSDKTSGDYNEQFF. CDR3 nucleotides: TGTGCCAGCAGCGATAAGACTAGCGGAGATTACAATGAGCAGTTCTTC.